This TCR beta chain was recorded in a study of vaccination effects on CD4 cells after COVID-19. In the study overall: ViraFEST expansion of antigen-specific CD4+ T cells with viral peptide pools preceded sequencing. The participants, recipients of two vaccine doses, got either BNT162b2 or mRNA-1273. A density of over 1.5 million PBMC per well was used; these cells were cultured with 10 IU/ml IL-2 and approximately 9.4 ug/ml peptides.

This table comes from immunoSEQ multiplex PCR, and its TCRdb copy is limited to in-frame clones, with some not included. The sample has some 40,000 clones; 82% are singletons. From germline, CDR1 is PRHDT and CDR2 FYEKMQ (reference sequence). V lost 5 bases, J lost 4 bases, and 12 bases lay in between. The CDR3 spans 14 residues. Scientists isolated CD4+ T cells after a roughly 10-day culture period ended. At days 3 and 7, half of the medium was exchanged for IL-2 medium. On this clone: The target antigen is unknown.

This receptor was taken from a human donor who received a COVID-19 vaccine. The sequencing here drew on CD4+ T cells from PBMCs cultured without peptide, taken before COVID-19 vaccination. This chain uses TRBV13 with TRBJ1-5, with a possible D match to TRBD1 (6 bases). CDR3 in amino acids: CASSPPGQNQPQHF. DNA for the CDR3: TGTGCCAGCAGCCCTCCGGGACAAAATCAGCCCCAGCATTTT.